This TCR beta chain emerged from a study of early T cells in non-severe SARS-CoV-2 infection. Study in general: Bulk RNA taken from unsorted whole blood was sequenced, leaving chains unpaired.

This clonotype was picked up a small number of times. V gave up 7 bases and J gave up 1 base; unmatched junction bases: 9. CDR1 and CDR2 (germline): SQVTM, ANQGSEA. The CDR3 sequence is 15 residues long. From the 5' RACE reads, TCRdb called clonotypes with MiXCR, one entry per CDR3 protein. This repertoire shows fewer than 85,000 distinct CDR3 sequences, under 15% found once; its top ten account for about 6.4%. The receptor's source is an adult who was a healthcare worker with PCR-confirmed SARS-CoV-2 infection or an uninfected control (not recorded which). This chain links TRBV29-1 with TRBJ2-1; 8 positions agree with TRBD1. The sequencing input was whole blood. Written as DNA, the CDR3 is TGCAGCGCCCACAGGGGGGCAGGGTCCTACAATGAGCAGTTCTTC. Protein sequence: CSAHRGAGSYNEQFF.